This T cell receptor beta chain derives from a study of blood T cell repertoires in COVID-19. Study-wide context: There were acute and convalescent COVID-19 samples, and they came from the United States, Italy and Spain. Nucleic acid was either cDNA or gDNA, and it came from T cells, B-cell-depleted T cells, or PBMCs.

This clone was counted a single time. This CDR3 region has 15 residues. Trimming took off 5 bases at V and 1 base at J, with 14 bases between the two ends. CDR1 and CDR2 from the germline V gene are PRHDT and FYEKMQ (reference sequence). The Seattle patients, enrolled during active infection, were followed longitudinally. Authors' analysis steps: Reference gene primer amplification gave nucleated cell count estimates. The table came from immunoSEQ multiplex PCR; TCRdb's copy has only in-frame clones and leaves some out. V and J calls and clone size are those listed in that table; D and trimming were worked out from the DNA. The sample includes 250,000 or so clones, roughly 88% of them seen just once.

This clonotype was sampled from a woman under 40 with COVID-19, enrolled during active disease. Specimen: peripheral blood. The V gene is TRBV13, the J gene TRBJ1-1; no firm D call. CDR3 nucleotides: TGTGCCAGCAGCCACCTTGGGGAGGGGAACACTGAAGCTTTCTTT. Translation: CASSHLGEGNTEAFF.